The clone carrying this T cell receptor beta chain appeared a few times. The data belong to a study of blood T cell repertoires in COVID-19. Study-level background: The United States, Italy and Spain supplied acute and convalescent COVID-19 samples.

Trimming left V 4 bases short and J 6 bases short, with 15 bases between. Germline CDR1 is SGHDT and CDR2 is YYEEEE. The CDR3 totals 14 residues. Profiled with immunoSEQ multiplex PCR; TCRdb holds only in-frame clones, not every one. The data hold tens of thousands of clones, with 76% observed a single time. Sequencing was performed on peripheral blood. The J gene is TRBJ2-3, the V gene TRBV5-6; D is perhaps TRBD2 (5 bases). This receptor was taken from a man aged 50 to 59 with active or convalescent COVID-19. The CDR3 bases are TGTGCCAGCAGCCGGACCCCTAGCAGGGATACGCAGTATTTT. The encoded protein is CASSRTPSRDTQYF.